These 11 T cell receptor beta chains were all obtained from the same sample, sequenced in a study of early T cells in non-severe SARS-CoV-2 infection. MiXCR was run by TCRdb on the 5' RACE reads, yielding one entry per CDR3 protein. This sample has around 57,000 distinct CDR3 sequences, with approximately 6.2% found just once. Sequences were obtained from whole blood. The receptors come from an adult who was a healthcare worker with PCR-confirmed SARS-CoV-2 infection or an uninfected control (not recorded which).

The rearrangement uses TRBV28 and TRBJ1-3, with D maybe TRBD1 (6 bases). The germline V and J ends were trimmed by 5 bases and 7 bases, with 15 bases remaining between them. Germline lookup yields CDR1 MDHEN and CDR2 SYDVKM. The CDR3 is made up of 14 amino acids. CDR3 DNA sequence: TGTGCCAGCAGTGTACAACAGGGAGGCAACACCATATATTTT. It codes for CASSVQQGGNTIYF.

This clonotype was observed a few times. The rearrangement joins TRBV5-1 to TRBJ2-7; D is uncertain. The germline V and J ends were trimmed by 4 bases and 3 bases, with 14 bases remaining between them. The germline CDR1 and CDR2 sequences are SGHRS and YFSETQ. There are 14 residues in the CDR3. CDR3 DNA sequence: TGCGCCAGCAGCCCAGCCGGGTTCCTCTACGAGCAGTACTTC. It translates to CASSPAGFLYEQYF. The full variable domain, rest sourced from reference TRBV5-1 and TRBJ2-7, is KAGVTQTPRYLIKTRGQQVTLSCSPISGHRSVSWYQQTPGQGLQFLFEYFSETQRNKGNFPGRFSGRQFSNSRSEMNVSTLELGDSALYLCASSPAGFLYEQYFGPGTRLTVT.

At least ten counts were recorded for this clonotype. As DNA, the CDR3 is TGCAGTGCCCCTAACAGGGGGCCGAATCAGCCCCAGCATTTT. Translating it yields CSAPNRGPNQPQHF. The chain recombines TRBV20-1 with TRBJ1-5; 9 bases map to TRBD1. This CDR3 is built from 14 residues. V was pared by 6 bases and J by 4 bases, with 7 bases of the junction left unmatched. Looked up from germline, CDR1 is DFQATT and CDR2 is SNEGSKA (reference sequence).

This clonotype showed up many times. This rearrangement joins TRBV12-3 or TRBV12-4 to TRBJ1-2; 10 bases align to TRBD1. The CDR3 is made up of 14 amino acids. With V trimmed by 6 bases and J by 7 bases, 8 bases remained unmatched. This chain's CDR3 is CASSRGTGVRGYTF. CDR3 sequence (DNA): TGTGCCAGCAGCCGAGGGACAGGGGTCCGTGGCTACACCTTC.

This clonotype was seen ten or more times. The rearrangement links TRBV20-1 to TRBJ1-5; maybe TRBD1 (5 bases). V was cut by 5 bases and J by 4 bases, with 12 bases left in between. Per germline, CDR1 DFQATT and CDR2 SNEGSKA (reference sequence). This CDR3 is built from 13 residues. In DNA form, the CDR3 reads TGCAGTGCTGGTGGAAAGGGGAATCAGCCCCAGCATTTT. Translation: CSAGGKGNQPQHF.

The chain employs TRBV11-3 and TRBJ2-3; D is unclear. This CDR3 comprises 15 residues. Trimming stripped 0 bases from V and 6 bases from J, with 13 bases between. The germline gives CDR1 SGHNT, CDR2 YENEEA. The CDR3 bases are TGTGCCAGCAGCTTAGATCTGGTAAACCTGGATACGCAGTATTTT. This encodes CASSLDLVNLDTQYF.

This clonotype was recorded many times. The gene calls are TRBV11-2 and TRBJ1-1, with D perhaps TRBD1 (5 bases). Trimming took off 2 bases at V and 1 base at J, with 14 bases between the two ends. Germline V gives CDR1 SGHAT, CDR2 FQNNGV. The CDR3 covers 16 residues. The CDR3 coding sequence is TGTGCCAGCAGCTTATTTACCCGTGGGGGGAACACTGAAGCTTTCTTT. This codes for CASSLFTRGGNTEAFF.

This clonotype was found many times. The chain links TRBV5-6 to TRBJ1-2, with no clear D. V lost 4 bases to trimming and J lost 0 bases, with 7 bases between them. Germline V gene lookup returns CDR1 SGHDT and CDR2 YYEEEE. This CDR3 has 13 residues. Written as DNA, the CDR3 is TGTGCCAGCAGCCCGACACCTAACTATGGCTACACCTTC. Translation: CASSPTPNYGYTF.

The chain is built from TRBV15 and TRBJ1-2; D is uncertain. Germline CDR1 reads LNHNV; CDR2 reads YYDKDF (reference sequence). Trimming left V 7 bases short and J 2 bases short, with 11 bases between. CDR3 length equals 13 residues. CDR3 protein: CATTPELNYGYTF. The CDR3 nucleotides are TGTGCCACCACCCCGGAGCTGAACTATGGCTACACCTTC.

This clonotype was detected ten times or more. This sequence joins TRBV28 and TRBJ2-7; D may be TRBD1 (5 bases). The CDR3 contains 14 residues. V was clipped by 3 bases and J by 0 bases, with 9 bases between them. Germline V gene data show CDR1 as MDHEN and CDR2 as SYDVKM. The CDR3 loop reads CASSLAGYSYEQYF. CDR3 nucleotide sequence: TGTGCCAGCAGTTTGGCAGGGTACTCCTACGAGCAGTACTTC.

This clonotype appeared a single time. The J gene is TRBJ1-2, the V gene TRBV3-1; D may be TRBD1 (6 bases). The germline CDR1 and CDR2 sequences are LGHDT and YNNKEL (reference sequence). The CDR3 contains 17 residues. V was pared by 5 bases and J by 1 base, with 20 bases between. CDR3 loop: CASSLARGNLLNYGYTF. CDR3 DNA sequence: TGTGCCAGCAGCTTAGCCAGGGGTAACCTCCTTAACTATGGCTACACCTTC. The whole variable domain, remainder taken from reference TRBV3-1 and TRBJ1-2, is DTAVSQTPKYLVTQMGNDKSIKCEQNLGHDTMYWYKQDSKKFLKIMFSYNNKELIINETVPNRFSPKSPDKAHLNLHINSLELGDSAVYFCASSLARGNLLNYGYTFGSGTRLTVV.